The rows below give T cell receptor beta chains drawn from one sample of a study of blood T cell repertoires in COVID-19. Profiled with immunoSEQ multiplex PCR; TCRdb holds only in-frame clones, not every one. The table has over 350,000 clones, 85% to 90% seen once. Material for sequencing was PBMCs or T cells enriched from blood (not recorded which). The receptors originated from a woman aged 18-35 years who had recovered from COVID-19. The CDR3 runs from the conserved cysteine through the conserved F or W. D genes are given only for firm matches. Clone size, where shown, is once, few, many, or a class for clones that have expanded.

>TRBJ2-1|NA|TRBV6-5|TRBD2
CASSASGGIHNEQFF
TGTGCCAGCAGCGCTAGCGGGGGGATCCACAATGAGCAGTTCTTC
>TRBJ1-5|NA|TRBV2|NA
CASHNGVSNQPQHF
TGTGCCAGTCACAACGGGGTTTCAAATCAGCCCCAGCATTTT
>TRBJ2-7|NA|TRBV29-1|TRBD1
CSVGGTGGYEQYF
TGCAGCGTTGGGGGGACAGGGGGCTACGAGCAGTACTTC
>TRBJ2-3|NA|TRBV5-4|NA
CASSPGKVTDTQYF
TGTGCCAGCAGCCCAGGGAAAGTCACAGATACGCAGTATTTT
>TRBJ2-7|NA|TRBV5-1|TRBD1
CASTRTGNYEQYF
TGCGCCAGCACCCGGACAGGGAACTACGAGCAGTACTTC
>TRBJ2-5|few|TRBV9|TRBD2
CASSGYAGGAETQYF
TGTGCCAGCAGCGGATACGCGGGGGGCGCTGAGACCCAGTACTTC
>TRBJ2-7|NA|TRBV11-2|NA
CASSLGTRDFLADSYEQYF
TGTGCCAGCAGCTTAGGCACCAGGGACTTCTTAGCAGACTCCTACGAGCAGTACTTC
>TRBJ2-2|NA|TRBV7-3|TRBD2
CASSSTTSVNTGELFF
TGTGCCAGCAGCTCCACAACTAGCGTGAACACCGGGGAGCTGTTTTTT
>TRBJ1-1|few|TRBV6-5|NA
CASSYSYRTNTEAFF
TGTGCCAGCAGTTACTCGTACAGAACGAACACTGAAGCTTTCTTT
>TRBJ1-5|NA|TRBV19|TRBD1
CASSTSQGAVWNQPQHF
TGTGCCAGTAGTACCTCACAGGGGGCTGTCTGGAATCAGCCCCAGCATTTT
>TRBJ2-7|NA|TRBV5-1|NA
CASTSPEIYEQYF
TGCGCCAGCACGTCCCCGGAGATATACGAGCAGTACTTC
>TRBJ1-5|NA|TRBV5-5|NA
CASSLGTGGQPQHF
TGTGCCAGCAGCTTGGGAACAGGCGGTCAGCCCCAGCATTTT
>TRBJ1-5|NA|TRBV24-1|NA
CATSDLRTSRDQPQHF
TGTGCCACCAGTGATTTGCGGACAAGCAGGGATCAGCCCCAGCATTTT
>TRBJ1-5|NA|TRBV6-5|TRBD1
CASSYSAGGIGQPQHF
TGTGCCAGCAGTTACTCAGCAGGGGGTATTGGTCAGCCCCAGCATTTT
>TRBJ1-4|NA|TRBV10-3|NA
CAISASLFNEKLFF
TGTGCCATCAGTGCTTCTTTATTTAATGAAAAACTGTTTTTT
>TRBJ1-1|NA|TRBV30|TRBD1
CAWSPHRQGLAEAFF
TGTGCCTGGAGTCCACACCGACAGGGCTTGGCTGAAGCTTTCTTT
>TRBJ2-1|NA|TRBV2|NA
CASSGMGEAFYNEQFF
TGTGCCAGCAGTGGGATGGGGGAGGCCTTTTACAATGAGCAGTTCTTC
>TRBJ1-2|NA|TRBV6-2/TRBV6-3|NA
CASSSFYTATNYGYTF
TGTGCCAGCAGTTCCTTCTACACAGCAACTAACTATGGCTACACCTTC
>TRBJ1-6|NA|TRBV2|TRBD1
CVKTLSRDSHTRTYNSPLHF
TGTGTCAAGACTCTTTCACGGGACAGCCACACTCGTACGTATAATTCACCCCTCCACTTT
>TRBJ2-2|NA|TRBV7-2|NA
CASSLYRTANTGELFF
TGTGCCAGCAGCTTATATCGGACAGCAAACACCGGGGAGCTGTTTTTT
>TRBJ2-1|NA|TRBV24-1|TRBD1
CATSDSRSRQGYEQFF
TGTGCCACCAGTGATTCCCGATCGAGACAGGGGTATGAGCAGTTCTTC
>TRBJ1-2|NA|TRBV28|NA
CASSSRGYYGYTF
TGTGCCAGCAGTTCGCGGGGATACTATGGCTACACCTTC
>TRBJ1-2|NA|TRBV5-4|NA
CASSKGIGYTF
TGTGCCAGCAGCAAGGGGATAGGCTACACCTTC
>TRBJ2-7|once|TRBV4-1|NA
CASSQESRSSYEQYF
TGCGCCAGCAGCCAAGAAAGCCGTAGCTCCTACGAGCAGTACTTC
>TRBJ2-2|NA|TRBV7-3|NA
CASSPRGTGELFF
TGTGCCAGCAGCCCGCGGGGCACCGGGGAGCTGTTTTTT
>TRBJ2-1|NA|TRBV5-1|TRBD2
CASSSAGGFLNEQFF
TGCGCCAGCAGCTCGGCGGGGGGGTTTCTCAATGAGCAGTTCTTC
>TRBJ1-5|few|TRBV7-9|TRBD1
CASSLGTDNQPQHF
TGTGCCAGCAGCCTCGGGACAGACAATCAGCCCCAGCATTTT
>TRBJ2-7|NA|TRBV7-2|NA
CASSLGGQYYEQYF
TGTGCCAGCAGCTTAGGGGGGCAGTACTACGAGCAGTACTTC
>TRBJ1-2|NA|TRBV4-3|NA
CASSQGRGTPNYGYTF
TGCGCCAGCAGCCAAGGGCGGGGAACACCTAACTATGGCTACACCTTC
>TRBJ2-7|NA|TRBV27|NA
CASSPSQGTYEQYF
TGTGCCAGCAGTCCCTCACAGGGAACCTACGAGCAGTACTTC
>TRBJ2-3|NA|TRBV7-3|TRBD2
CASSSSGGAIGTQYF
TGTGCCAGCAGCTCTAGCGGGGGGGCCATTGGTACGCAGTATTTT
>TRBJ2-7|NA|TRBV11-2|TRBD1
CASSLVGPGQFSYEQYF
TGTGCCAGCAGCTTAGTAGGACCGGGACAGTTTTCCTACGAGCAGTACTTC
>TRBJ2-7|once|TRBV4-1|NA
CASSPEETNPYEQYF
TGCGCCAGCAGCCCAGAGGAGACTAACCCTTACGAGCAGTACTTC
>TRBJ2-7|NA|TRBV28|TRBD2
CASSLGTSGGQYEQYF
TGTGCCAGCAGTCTAGGGACTAGCGGGGGGCAATACGAGCAGTACTTC
>TRBJ2-2|NA|TRBV6-5|NA
CASSYYSGAGELFF
TGTGCCAGCAGTTATTACTCCGGGGCCGGGGAGCTGTTTTTT
>TRBJ2-7|NA|TRBV9|NA
CASSPGQRTYEQYF
TGTGCCAGCAGCCCTGGACAGAGAACCTACGAGCAGTACTTC
>TRBJ2-1|NA|TRBV5-4|TRBD2
CASSPPSGRSYNEQFF
TGTGCCAGCAGCCCGCCTAGCGGCCGATCATACAATGAGCAGTTCTTC
>TRBJ1-6|once|TRBV6-4|NA
CASSDRYNSPLHF
TGTGCCAGCAGTGATCGCTATAATTCACCCCTCCACTTT
>TRBJ2-3|NA|TRBV4-1|NA
CASSQDIGFSTDTQYF
TGCGCCAGCAGCCAAGATATCGGGTTCTCCACAGATACGCAGTATTTT
>TRBJ1-6|NA|TRBV14|NA
CASSHRGNSPLHF
TGTGCCAGCAGCCACAGGGGTAATTCACCCCTCCACTTT
>TRBJ1-1|NA|TRBV6-5|NA
CASRSYSPEAFF
TGTGCCAGCAGGAGTTACTCCCCCGAAGCTTTCTTT
>TRBJ2-3|NA|TRBV7-8|NA
CASSLERRADTQYF
TGTGCCAGCAGCTTAGAAAGGCGGGCAGATACGCAGTATTTT
>TRBJ1-6|NA|TRBV27|TRBD1
CATRTGWEHSPLHF
TGTGCCACCCGGACAGGTTGGGAGCATTCACCCCTCCACTTT
>TRBJ2-7|NA|TRBV6-5|NA
CASSSPGRSYEQYF
TGTGCCAGCAGTTCCCCGGGGAGGTCCTACGAGCAGTACTTC
>TRBJ1-1|NA|TRBV7-2|NA
CASSFREVGTEAFF
TGTGCCAGCAGCTTCAGGGAGGTAGGCACTGAAGCTTTCTTT
>TRBJ2-7|NA|TRBV30|TRBD1
CAWAMGTGGLDEQYF
TGTGCCTGGGCGATGGGGACAGGGGGCTTGGACGAGCAGTACTTC
>TRBJ2-5|once|TRBV13|TRBD1
CASSLRGQGAPETQYF
TGTGCCAGCAGTCTACGGGGCCAGGGGGCCCCAGAGACCCAGTACTTC
>TRBJ1-3|few|TRBV7-3|NA
CASSTGVSGNTIYF
TGTGCCAGCTCGACAGGCGTCTCTGGAAACACCATATATTTT
>TRBJ1-2|NA|TRBV9|NA
CASSVMQGSYGYTF
TGTGCCAGCAGCGTAATGCAGGGCTCGTATGGCTACACCTTC
>TRBJ2-7|NA|TRBV2|NA
CASSQDFYEQYF
TGTGCCAGCAGTCAGGACTTCTACGAGCAGTACTTC
>TRBJ1-2|NA|TRBV6-5|NA
CASSYNQGIDGYTF
TGTGCCAGCAGTTACAATCAGGGGATAGATGGCTACACCTTC
>TRBJ1-6|NA|TRBV4-1|NA
CASSQEWAGYNSPLHF
TGCGCCAGCAGCCAAGAGTGGGCAGGCTATAATTCACCCCTCCACTTT
>TRBJ2-2|once|TRBV14|TRBD1
CASSQEGQGQDTGELFF
TGTGCCAGCAGCCAAGAGGGACAGGGGCAGGACACCGGGGAGCTGTTTTTT
>TRBJ2-7|NA|TRBV6-5|TRBD1
CASSRGQSYEQYF
TGTGCCAGCAGCCGGGGACAGTCTTACGAGCAGTACTTC
>TRBJ1-5|NA|TRBV6-5|TRBD1
CASTIGQGGQPQHF
TGTGCCAGCACTATAGGACAGGGTGGTCAGCCCCAGCATTTT
>TRBJ2-2|NA|TRBV24-1|TRBD2
CATSGGLAGTGELFF
TGTGCCACCAGTGGGGGACTAGCGGGCACCGGGGAGCTGTTTTTT
>TRBJ2-7|NA|TRBV19|TRBD2
CASQAGLRYEQYF
TGTGCCAGCCAAGCGGGGCTGAGGTACGAGCAGTACTTC
>TRBJ1-2|NA|TRBV29-1|NA
CSGGPEGRYGYTF
TGCAGCGGGGGGCCGGAGGGGAGGTATGGCTACACCTTC